One and the same sample provided the 20 T cell receptor beta chains below, sequenced in a study of cytomegalovirus exposure and HLA in healthy donors. The PCR used 60 Vbeta and 13 Jbeta primers. The repertoire was sequenced with immunoSEQ multiplex PCR; TCRdb's copy has only in-frame clones and lacks some. The data hold some 200,000 clones, with roughly 13% observed a single time. Sequenced input: PBMCs. These receptors all stem from a man in his forties or fifties in good health and CMV-seropositive.

This clone has just a few counts. The chain has TRBV30 and TRBJ2-1; possible D gene TRBD1, 5 bases. Germline loops: CDR1 GTSNPN, CDR2 SVGIG (reference sequence). The CDR3 is 12 residues long. Trimming left V 7 bases short and J 0 bases short, with 7 bases between. Here the CDR3 reads CAYDSSYNEQFF. CDR3 bases: TGTGCCTATGACAGCTCCTACAATGAGCAGTTCTTC.

This clone was seen only once. This sequence joins TRBV7-2 and TRBJ2-4; 9 nucleotides match TRBD1. The CDR3 has 15 amino acids. Per germline, CDR1 SGHTA and CDR2 FQGNSA. The V gene end was trimmed by 4 bases and the J gene end by 7 bases; junction bases not matched to a gene: 8. CDR3 region: CASSSTGGAWNIQYF. The CDR3 DNA reads as TGTGCCAGCAGCTCCACAGGGGGCGCGTGGAACATTCAGTACTTC.

The chain uses TRBV28 and TRBJ2-5; 9 bases agree with TRBD1. V trimming: 7 bases; J trimming: 5 bases; junction bases outside the gene matches: 11. The CDR3 is 15 residues long. Germline CDR1 MDHEN, CDR2 SYDVKM. The CDR3 sequence is CASTITTGGRETQYF. In DNA form, the CDR3 reads TGTGCCAGCACCATAACGACAGGGGGAAGGGAGACCCAGTACTTC.

This clone was seen a few times. V and J are TRBV20-1 and TRBJ1-2; D uncertain. Germline CDR1 is DFQATT and CDR2 is SNEGSKA (reference sequence). This CDR3 comprises 11 residues. Trimming stripped 3 bases from V and 8 bases from J, with 10 bases between. The CDR3 DNA sequence: TGCAGTGCTAGGTTGGGCTCGGGCTACACCTTC. Amino acids: CSARLGSGYTF.

This clone came up a few times. The CDR3 protein is CAWSTTGGNTTSLAKNIQYF. The CDR3 DNA sequence: TGTGCCTGGAGTACAACAGGGGGCAATACTACTAGTCTAGCCAAAAACATTCAGTACTTC. V usage is TRBV30 and J usage is TRBJ2-4; 9 nucleotides align to TRBD1. Germline V gene sequence: CDR1 GTSNPN, CDR2 SVGIG (reference sequence). J gave up 0 bases and V 2 bases, and 17 bases lay outside the gene matches. This CDR3 contains 20 residues. The whole variable domain, filled in from reference TRBV30 and TRBJ2-4, reads SQTIHQWPATLVQPVGSPLSLECTVEGTSNPNLYWYRQAAGRGLQLLFYSVGIGQISSEVPQNLSASRPQDRQFILSSKKLLLSDSGFYLCAWSTTGGNTTSLAKNIQYFGAGTRLSVL.

This clone was found a few times. The chain combines TRBV5-1 with TRBJ1-4; 10 bases agree with TRBD1. This CDR3 has 17 amino acids. Per the germline V gene, CDR1 is SGHRS and CDR2 is YFSETQ. The J segment lost 5 bases and the V segment lost 1 base, leaving 8 bases of the junction unmatched. The CDR3 is CASSLPRGTGENEKLFF. Written as DNA, the CDR3 is TGCGCCAGCAGCTTGCCGAGGGGGACAGGGGAAAATGAAAAACTGTTTTTT.

In its sample, this clone was seen a few times. This chain uses TRBV6-1 with TRBJ1-2; D is perhaps TRBD1 (6 bases). The germline gives CDR1 MNHNS, CDR2 SASEGT. V lost 3 bases and J lost 3, with 8 bases in between. This CDR3 contains 13 residues. The CDR3, as DNA: TGTGCCAGCAGTGAGAGGGGGTACTATGGCTACACCTTC. This sequence encodes CASSERGYYGYTF.

V is TRBV5-8 and J is TRBJ1-5, with 7 bases fitting TRBD1. Germline values: CDR1 SGHTS, CDR2 YDEGEE. This CDR3 has 16 residues. With V trimmed by 2 bases and J by 7 bases, 12 bases remained unmatched. The CDR3 here is CASSFGQVQGGQPQHF. DNA for the CDR3: TGTGCCAGCAGCTTCGGACAGGTCCAAGGGGGGCAGCCCCAGCATTTT.

This clone has a handful of counts. The chain has TRBV4-3 and TRBJ1-2; D perhaps matches TRBD1 (6 bases). The CDR3 is made up of 15 amino acids. V gave up 4 bases and J gave up 2 bases, with 14 bases separating them. Germline-derived CDR1 and CDR2 are LGHNA and YSLEER. CDR3 residues: CASSLQTGPNYGYTF. In DNA form, the CDR3 reads TGCGCCAGCAGCCTCCAGACAGGCCCCAACTATGGCTACACCTTC.

This clone was seen only a few times. The chain is built from TRBV19 and TRBJ1-1, with TRBD1 as a possible D gene (5 bases). The CDR3 contains 14 residues. Germline-derived CDR1 and CDR2 are LNHDA and SQIVND (reference sequence). V was cut by 4 bases and J by 4 bases, with 13 bases left in between. This chain's CDR3 is CASSTSQGGTEAFF. Written as DNA, the CDR3 is TGTGCCAGTAGTACCTCCCAGGGAGGCACTGAAGCTTTCTTT.

CDR3: CASNPRRTNEKLFF. DNA for the CDR3: TGTGCCAGCAATCCCCGGAGGACTAATGAAAAACTGTTTTTT. This chain connects TRBV5-4 to TRBJ1-4; D is uncertain. Trimming took 6 bases from V and 2 from J, leaving 11 bases between them. CDR1 and CDR2 (germline): SGHNT, YYREEE (reference sequence). The CDR3 has 14 residues.

The chain is built from TRBV29-1 and TRBJ2-2; D ambiguous. This CDR3 spans 11 amino acids. The V gene's germline CDR1 is SQVTM and CDR2 ANQGSEA. With 4 bases removed from V and 7 bases from J, the gap between germline ends came to 7 bases. Here the CDR3 reads CSVGSVGELFF. The CDR3 DNA reads TGCAGCGTTGGCAGTGTCGGGGAGCTGTTTTTT.

Remarks on this clone: Other DNA variants within this sample encode the same CDR3. This rearrangement joins TRBV6-1 to TRBJ2-7, with a weak D call TRBD2 (5 bases). This CDR3 has 12 amino acids. V lost 4 bases to trimming and J lost 7 bases, with 11 bases between them. From germline, CDR1 is MNHNS and CDR2 SASEGT. In DNA, the CDR3 is TGTGCCAGCAGTGTACCCCGGAGGGAGCAGTACGTC. Protein product: CASSVPRREQYV.

This chain joins TRBV7-6 and TRBJ2-5, with a possible D match to TRBD2 (5 bases). CDR3 length: 11 amino acids. V was cut by 5 bases and J by 8 bases, with 9 bases left in between. CDR1 and CDR2 (germline): SGHVS, FNYEAQ. The CDR3 spells CASSPLGTQYF. The DNA for the CDR3 is TGTGCCAGCAGCCCACTAGGAACCCAGTACTTC. Complete variable domain (other parts from reference TRBV7-6 and TRBJ2-5): GAGVSQSPRYKVTKRGQDVALRCDPISGHVSLYWYRQALGQGPEFLTYFNYEAQQDKSGLPNDRFSAERPEGSISTLTIQRTEQRDSAMYRCASSPLGTQYFGPGTRLLVL.

This clone was seen a few times. The chain carries TRBV18 and TRBJ1-3; D perhaps matches TRBD1 (6 bases). V was clipped by 0 bases and J by 4 bases, with 10 bases between them. The germline V gene has CDR1 KGHSH and CDR2 LQKENI. The CDR3 runs to 15 residues. The CDR3 DNA sequence: TGTGCCAGCTCACCACCGTCAGGACAGGGAAACACCATATATTTT. This translates into CASSPPSGQGNTIYF.

This chain links TRBV5-1 with TRBJ2-5; 10 bases agree with TRBD1. Germline V gene sequence: CDR1 SGHRS, CDR2 YFSETQ. The V and J ends lost 0 bases and 5 bases, in that order; junction bases with no gene match: 4. The length of the CDR3 is 15 residues. CDR3 sequence (DNA): TGCGCCAGCAGCTTGGCCCGGACAGGGGGGGAGACCCAGTACTTC. Translation: CASSLARTGGETQYF. Complete variable domain (other parts from reference TRBV5-1 and TRBJ2-5): KAGVTQTPRYLIKTRGQQVTLSCSPISGHRSVSWYQQTPGQGLQFLFEYFSETQRNKGNFPGRFSGRQFSNSRSEMNVSTLELGDSALYLCASSLARTGGETQYFGPGTRLLVL.

The chain uses TRBV29-1 and TRBJ2-5; 9 bases align to TRBD2. Per germline, CDR1 SQVTM and CDR2 ANQGSEA. The CDR3 has 16 amino acids. With V trimmed by 2 bases and J by 5 bases, 12 bases remained unmatched. The chain's CDR3 is CSVEFFGVAGVETQYF. In DNA, the CDR3 is TGCAGCGTTGAATTTTTTGGGGTAGCGGGGGTGGAGACCCAGTACTTC.

CDR3: CASSQGPGELFF. The DNA for the CDR3 is TGTGCCAGCTCGCAGGGGCCCGGGGAGCTGTTTTTT. V gene TRBV18 combines with J gene TRBJ2-2, with D possibly TRBD1 on 6 matching bases. V was clipped by 6 bases and J by 6 bases, with 8 bases between them. The CDR3 has 12 residues. The V gene's germline CDR1 is KGHSH and CDR2 LQKENI.

This clone came up a few times. The genes are TRBV27 and TRBJ1-6; D is uncertain. Per the germline V gene, CDR1 is MNHEY and CDR2 is SMNVEV (reference sequence). The V end was cut by 8 bases, the J end by 7 bases, with 12 bases between. The CDR3 is 13 amino acids. CDR3 protein: CASLGGINSPLHF. The CDR3 coding sequence is TGTGCCAGCTTAGGAGGAATAAATTCACCCCTCCACTTT.

Turning to this clone: Distinct nucleotide sequences in the sample also encode this CDR3. J is TRBJ2-7 and V is TRBV5-6; D might be TRBD2 (8 bases). CDR1 is SGHDT and CDR2 is YYEEEE in the germline V gene. CDR3 length: 16 residues. V was clipped by 2 bases and J by 3 bases, with 18 bases between them. For the CDR3, the DNA is TGTGCCAGCAGCTTCGGACTAGCAGGGGGGAGCTACGAGCAGTACTTC. Protein sequence: CASSFGLAGGSYEQYF.